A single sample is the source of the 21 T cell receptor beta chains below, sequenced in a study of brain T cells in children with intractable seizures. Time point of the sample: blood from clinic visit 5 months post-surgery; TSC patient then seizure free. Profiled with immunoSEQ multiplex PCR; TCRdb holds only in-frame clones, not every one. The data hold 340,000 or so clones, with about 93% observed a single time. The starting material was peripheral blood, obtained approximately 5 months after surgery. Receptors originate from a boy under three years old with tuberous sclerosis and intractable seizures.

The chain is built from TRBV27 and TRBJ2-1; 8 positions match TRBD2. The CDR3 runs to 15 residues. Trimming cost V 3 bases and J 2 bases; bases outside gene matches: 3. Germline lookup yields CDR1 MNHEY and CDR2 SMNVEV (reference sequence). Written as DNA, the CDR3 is TGTGCCAGCAGTTTCCGGGGGGGCCCCTACAATGAGCAGTTCTTC. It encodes CASSFRGGPYNEQFF.

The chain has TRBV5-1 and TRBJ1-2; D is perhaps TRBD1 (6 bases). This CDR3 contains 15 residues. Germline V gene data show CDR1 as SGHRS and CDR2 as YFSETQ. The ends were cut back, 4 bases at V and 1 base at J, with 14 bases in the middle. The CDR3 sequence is CASSHKTGINYGYTF. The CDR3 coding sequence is TGCGCCAGCAGCCACAAGACAGGCATTAACTATGGCTACACCTTC.

The CDR3 region is CASSDGNSYEQYF. CDR3 nucleotide sequence: TGTGCCTCTTCAGACGGGAATTCCTACGAGCAGTACTTC. V and J are TRBV30 and TRBJ2-7; weak D call: TRBD2 (5 bases). Germline CDR1 reads GTSNPN; CDR2 reads SVGIG (reference sequence). CDR3 length: 13 amino acids. V lost 7 bases and J 1 base, leaving 14 bases between the germline ends.

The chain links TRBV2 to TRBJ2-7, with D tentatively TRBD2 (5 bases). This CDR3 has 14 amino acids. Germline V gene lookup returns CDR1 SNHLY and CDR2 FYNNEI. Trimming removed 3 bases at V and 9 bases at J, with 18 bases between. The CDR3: CASSDLRVGGGQYF. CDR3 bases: TGTGCCAGCAGTGATCTCCGGGTTGGAGGAGGGCAGTACTTC.

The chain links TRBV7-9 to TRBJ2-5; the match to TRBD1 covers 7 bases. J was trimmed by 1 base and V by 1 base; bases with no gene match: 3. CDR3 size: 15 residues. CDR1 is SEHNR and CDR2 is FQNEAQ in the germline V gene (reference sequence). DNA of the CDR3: TGTGCCAGCAGCTTAGTGGGGACAGTCCAAGAGACCCAGTACTTC. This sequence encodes CASSLVGTVQETQYF.

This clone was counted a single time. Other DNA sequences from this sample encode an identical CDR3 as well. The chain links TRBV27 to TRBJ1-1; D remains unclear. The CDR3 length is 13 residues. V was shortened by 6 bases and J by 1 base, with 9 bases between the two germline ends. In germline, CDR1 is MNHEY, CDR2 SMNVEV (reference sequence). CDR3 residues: CASSLVGNTEAFF. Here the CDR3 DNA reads TGTGCCAGCAGCCTGGTGGGGAACACTGAAGCTTTCTTT.

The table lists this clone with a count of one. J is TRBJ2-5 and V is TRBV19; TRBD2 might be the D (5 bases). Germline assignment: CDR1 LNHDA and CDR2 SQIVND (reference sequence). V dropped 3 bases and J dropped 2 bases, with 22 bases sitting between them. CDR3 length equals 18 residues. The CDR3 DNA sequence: TGTGCCAGTAGTATCGAGGCGTCTAGCAGAACCTTACAAGAGACCCAGTACTTC. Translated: CASSIEASSRTLQETQYF.

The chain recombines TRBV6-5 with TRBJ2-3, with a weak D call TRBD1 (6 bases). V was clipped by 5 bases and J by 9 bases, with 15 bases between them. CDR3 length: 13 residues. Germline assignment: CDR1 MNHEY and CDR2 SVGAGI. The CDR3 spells CASSTYRADTQYF. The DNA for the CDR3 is TGTGCCAGCAGTACCTACAGGGCCGACACGCAGTATTTT.

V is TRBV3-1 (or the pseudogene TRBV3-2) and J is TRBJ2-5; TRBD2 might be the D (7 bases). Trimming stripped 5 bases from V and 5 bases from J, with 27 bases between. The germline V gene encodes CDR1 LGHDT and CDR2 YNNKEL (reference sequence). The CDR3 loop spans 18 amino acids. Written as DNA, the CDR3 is TGTGCCAGCAGCGGACTAGGGGGACTAACCCCCGGGATGGAGACCCAGTACTTC. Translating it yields CASSGLGGLTPGMETQYF.

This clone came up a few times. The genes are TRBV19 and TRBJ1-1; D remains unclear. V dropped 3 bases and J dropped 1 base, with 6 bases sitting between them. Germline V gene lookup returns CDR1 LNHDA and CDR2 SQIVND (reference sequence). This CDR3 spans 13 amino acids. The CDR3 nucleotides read TGTGCCAGTAGTATGTCAGCGAACACTGAAGCTTTCTTT. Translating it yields CASSMSANTEAFF.

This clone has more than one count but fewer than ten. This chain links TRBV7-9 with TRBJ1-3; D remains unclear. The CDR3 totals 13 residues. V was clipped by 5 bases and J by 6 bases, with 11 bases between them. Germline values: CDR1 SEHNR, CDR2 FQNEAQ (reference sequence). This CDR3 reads CASSPPTENTIYF. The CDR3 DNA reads TGTGCCAGCAGCCCACCAACAGAAAACACCATATATTTT.

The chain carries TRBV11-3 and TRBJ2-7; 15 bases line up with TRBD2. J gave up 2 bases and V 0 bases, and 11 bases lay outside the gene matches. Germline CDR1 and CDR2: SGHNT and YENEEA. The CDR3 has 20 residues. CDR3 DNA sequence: TGTGCCAGCAGCTTAGAGGGTCTGGGACTAGCGGGAGGCCCTACCTACGAGCAGTACTTC. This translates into CASSLEGLGLAGGPTYEQYF.

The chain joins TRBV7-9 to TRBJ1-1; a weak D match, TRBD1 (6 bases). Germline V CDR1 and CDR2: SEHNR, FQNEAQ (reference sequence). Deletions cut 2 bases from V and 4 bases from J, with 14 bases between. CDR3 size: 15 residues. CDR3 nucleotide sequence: TGTGCCAGCAGCTTACCACAGGGTTTGGGCACTGAAGCTTTCTTT. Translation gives CASSLPQGLGTEAFF. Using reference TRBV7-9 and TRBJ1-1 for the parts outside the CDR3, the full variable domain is DTGVSQNPRHKITKRGQNVTFRCDPISEHNRLYWYRQTLGQGPEFLTYFQNEAQLEKSRLLSDRFSAERPKGSFSTLEIQRTEQGDSAMYLCASSLPQGLGTEAFFGQGTRLTVV.

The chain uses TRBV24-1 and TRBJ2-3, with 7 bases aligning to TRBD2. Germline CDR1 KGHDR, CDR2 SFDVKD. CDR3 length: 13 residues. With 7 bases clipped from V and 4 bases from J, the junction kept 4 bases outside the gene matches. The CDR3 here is CATRAAGSDTQYF. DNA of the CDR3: TGTGCCACCAGGGCAGCGGGGTCAGATACGCAGTATTTT.

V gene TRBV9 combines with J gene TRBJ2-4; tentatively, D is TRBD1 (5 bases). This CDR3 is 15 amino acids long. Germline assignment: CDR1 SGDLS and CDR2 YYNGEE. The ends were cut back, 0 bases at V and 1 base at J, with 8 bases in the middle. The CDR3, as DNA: TGTGCCAGCAGCGTAGAGGGGCAGGCCAAAAACATTCAGTACTTC. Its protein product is CASSVEGQAKNIQYF.

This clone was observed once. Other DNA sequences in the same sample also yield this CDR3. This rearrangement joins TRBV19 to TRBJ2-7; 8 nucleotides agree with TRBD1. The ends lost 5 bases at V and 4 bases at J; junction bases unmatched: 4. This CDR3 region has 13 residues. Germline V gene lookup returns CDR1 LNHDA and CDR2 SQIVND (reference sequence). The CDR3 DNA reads TGTGCCAGTAGTCCAGGGACAGGTTACGAGCAGTACTTC. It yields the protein CASSPGTGYEQYF.

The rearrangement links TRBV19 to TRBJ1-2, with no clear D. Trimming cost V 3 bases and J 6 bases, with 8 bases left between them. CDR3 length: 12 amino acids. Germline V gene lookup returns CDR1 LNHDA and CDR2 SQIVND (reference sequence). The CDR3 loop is CASSMSSHGYTF. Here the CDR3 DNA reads TGTGCCAGTAGTATGTCTAGCCATGGCTACACCTTC.

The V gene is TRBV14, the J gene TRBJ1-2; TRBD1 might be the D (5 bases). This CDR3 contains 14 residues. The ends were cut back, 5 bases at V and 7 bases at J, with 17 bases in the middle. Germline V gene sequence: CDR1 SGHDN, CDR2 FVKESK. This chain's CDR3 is CASSTDPGGGGYTF. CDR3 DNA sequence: TGTGCCAGCAGCACAGACCCCGGGGGTGGTGGCTACACCTTC.

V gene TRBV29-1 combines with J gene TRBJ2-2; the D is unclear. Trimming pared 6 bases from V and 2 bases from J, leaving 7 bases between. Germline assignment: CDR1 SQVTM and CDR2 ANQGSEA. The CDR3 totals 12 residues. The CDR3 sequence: CSVQENTGELFF. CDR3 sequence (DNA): TGCAGCGTCCAGGAAAACACCGGGGAGCTGTTTTTT.

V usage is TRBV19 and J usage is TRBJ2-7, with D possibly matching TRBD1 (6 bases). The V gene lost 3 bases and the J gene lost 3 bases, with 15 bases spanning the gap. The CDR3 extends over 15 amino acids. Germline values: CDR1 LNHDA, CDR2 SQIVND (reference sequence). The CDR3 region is CASSIRWQGIYEQYF. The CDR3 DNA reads TGTGCCAGTAGTATTAGGTGGCAGGGGATCTACGAGCAGTACTTC. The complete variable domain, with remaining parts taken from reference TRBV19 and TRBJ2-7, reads DGGITQSPKYLFRKEGQNVTLSCEQNLNHDAMYWYRQDPGQGLRLIYYSQIVNDFQKGDIAEGYSVSREKKESFPLTVTSAQKNPTAFYLCASSIRWQGIYEQYFGPGTRLTVT.

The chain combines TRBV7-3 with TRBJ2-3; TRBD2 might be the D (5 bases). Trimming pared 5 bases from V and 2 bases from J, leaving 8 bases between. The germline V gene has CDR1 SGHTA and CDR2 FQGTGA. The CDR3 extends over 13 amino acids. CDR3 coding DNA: TGTGCCAGCAGCCCCGGACTCACAGATACGCAGTATTTT. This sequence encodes CASSPGLTDTQYF.